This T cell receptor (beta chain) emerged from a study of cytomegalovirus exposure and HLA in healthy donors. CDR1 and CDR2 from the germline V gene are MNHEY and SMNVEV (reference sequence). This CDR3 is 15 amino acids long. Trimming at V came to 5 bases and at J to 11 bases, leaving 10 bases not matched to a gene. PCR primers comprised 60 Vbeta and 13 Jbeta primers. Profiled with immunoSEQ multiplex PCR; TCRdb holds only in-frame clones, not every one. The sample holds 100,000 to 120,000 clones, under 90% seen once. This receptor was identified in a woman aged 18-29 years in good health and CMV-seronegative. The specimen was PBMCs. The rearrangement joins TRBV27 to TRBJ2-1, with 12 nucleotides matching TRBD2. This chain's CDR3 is CASSLFRTSGTQQFF. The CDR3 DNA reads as TGTGCCAGCAGTCTATTCCGGACTAGCGGGACCCAGCAGTTCTTC.